This entry concerns a single T cell receptor beta chain. The record originates from a study of blood T cell repertoires in COVID-19. Study-wide context: Sites across the United States, Italy and Spain contributed samples from acute and convalescent COVID-19. From T cells, B-cell-depleted T cells, or PBMCs came the material, which was cDNA or gDNA.

CDR1 and CDR2 (germline): LNHDA, SQIVND (reference sequence). Trimming took 0 bases from V and 8 from J; bases not matched to a gene: 4. This CDR3 is built from 14 residues. Authors' methods: Cell counts per sample came from amplifying reference gene primers. This table comes from immunoSEQ multiplex PCR, and its TCRdb copy is limited to in-frame clones, with some not included. The V and J calls and clone size come from that table; D and trimming were worked out from the DNA. The sample yields approximately 250,000 clones, 84% seen once. The V and J genes are TRBV19 and TRBJ1-2, with TRBD1 matching over 9 bases. The TCR was taken from a man aged 35 to 55 who had recovered from COVID-19. The source material was peripheral blood. The CDR3, as DNA: TGTGCCAGTAGTATAGACAGACAGGGGGAAGGCTACACCTTC. This encodes CASSIDRQGEGYTF.